The entry below describes one T cell receptor beta chain. Cohort assignment relied on participant-reported clinical history. Source study methods: It was from reference gene primer amplification that nucleated cell counts were estimated. Only in-frame clones appear in the TCRdb table, and some are missing; sequencing was by immunoSEQ multiplex PCR. D and trimming were read from the DNA, whereas the V and J calls and clone size are those reported in that table. Seen here are about 270,000 clones, about 87% observed once, and the top ten hold roughly 4.3%. The data originate from a study of blood T cell repertoires in COVID-19. Study context: Samples of COVID-19 (acute and convalescent) were obtained from the United States, Italy and Spain. PBMCs, B-cell-depleted T cells, or T cells were the source of the cDNA or gDNA that made up the material.

The CDR3 is 15 amino acids. The V gene lost 9 bases and the J gene lost 3 bases, with 20 bases spanning the gap. The germline V gene encodes CDR1 LNHDA and CDR2 SQIVND (reference sequence). The sequence was obtained from a woman in her 30s with acute COVID-19. This chain joins TRBV19 and TRBJ2-5; D is possibly TRBD2 (6 bases). Material: PBMCs or T cells enriched from blood (not recorded which). CDR3 nucleotides: TGTGCCAGCCGAAGGGCGGGATTAGGAGAAGAGACCCAGTACTTC. Residues: CASRRAGLGEETQYF.